This T cell receptor (beta chain) was sequenced for a study of blood T cell repertoires in COVID-19. Study context: The United States, Italy and Spain were the sources of the acute and convalescent COVID-19 samples. Nucleic acid was either cDNA or gDNA, and it came from T cells, B-cell-depleted T cells, or PBMCs.

Methods used by the authors: Amplification from reference gene primers served as the basis for estimated nucleated cell counts. Sequenced by immunoSEQ multiplex PCR; TCRdb stores in-frame clones only, minus some. V and J calls and clone size are given by that table; D and trimming were obtained from the DNA. Of roughly 250,000 clones listed, roughly nine tenths were seen once; the top ten hold around 7.8%. Germline CDR1 is SGDLS and CDR2 is YYNGEE. CDR3 length: 17 residues. The ends lost 0 bases at V and 6 bases at J; junction bases unmatched: 9. The sequenced material came from peripheral blood. This TCR came from a man aged 55 to 70 who had recovered from COVID-19. V usage is TRBV9 and J usage is TRBJ2-1; TRBD2 agrees at 10 bases. The CDR3 is CASSVDPSGGASNEQFF. The CDR3 DNA is TGTGCCAGCAGCGTAGACCCAAGCGGGGGGGCGAGCAATGAGCAGTTCTTC.